Each of the 3 T cell receptor beta chains below was sequenced from the same sample in a study of blood T cell repertoires in COVID-19. Sequencing was performed with immunoSEQ multiplex PCR; in TCRdb, only in-frame clones are kept and a portion is missing. The table shows a few hundred thousand clones, with roughly 89% occurring only once. Input material: PBMCs or T cells enriched from blood (not recorded which). These receptors all come from a woman younger than 45 who had recovered from COVID-19.

The chain uses TRBV5-5 and TRBJ2-5; 7 bases are a match to TRBD2. V gave up 2 bases and J gave up 2 bases; unmatched junction bases: 6. The length of the CDR3 is 15 residues. The germline V gene encodes CDR1 SGHKS and CDR2 YYEKEE (reference sequence). The CDR3 bases are TGTGCCAGCAGCTTAGCGGGGTGGCCGCAAGAGACCCAGTACTTC. This translates into CASSLAGWPQETQYF.

The CDR3 DNA reads as TGTGCCAGCAGCCCCGGACTATTGAGCTCCTACAATGAGCAGTTCTTC. This encodes CASSPGLLSSYNEQFF. The chain recombines TRBV13 with TRBJ2-1, with D tentatively TRBD2 (6 bases). Germline CDR1 and CDR2: PRHDT and FYEKMQ (reference sequence). This CDR3 has 16 amino acids. The V gene lost 5 bases and the J gene lost 0 bases, with 14 bases spanning the gap.

The gene calls are TRBV2 and TRBJ2-5; no reliable D call. V was cut by 7 bases and J by 4 bases, with 7 bases left in between. Looked up from germline, CDR1 is SNHLY and CDR2 is FYNNEI. CDR3 length: 11 amino acids. CDR3: CASTEVETQYF. As DNA, the CDR3 is TGTGCCAGCACAGAGGTAGAGACCCAGTACTTC.